Listed below are T cell receptor beta chains from one sample, sequenced in a study of glioma-infiltrating T cells. In TCRdb, the multiplex PCR reads were re-called with MiXCR into one record per CDR3 protein. Among more than 350,000 distinct CDR3 sequences listed, roughly two fifths were seen once. The material sequenced was glioma tissue, nonneoplastic brain tissue, or PBMCs (not recorded which). The receptors were gathered from a human donor with low-grade glioma or glioblastoma, undergoing nonglioma brain surgery, or in good health (not recorded which). CDR3s include the opening cysteine and the closing phenylalanine or tryptophan. D genes are given only for firm matches. Clone size is stated in some rows and not others, as once, few, many or a class when expanded.

>13|few|TRBJ2-1|NA|TRBV20-1
TGCAGTGCTAGAGATCCTACATACACTGAGCAGTTCTTC
CSARDPTYTEQFF
>13|many|TRBJ1-1|TRBD1|TRBV28
TGTGCCAGCAGTTTAAGGGGGCGTATTGAAGCTTTCTTT
CASSLRGRIEAFF
>13|NA|TRBJ1-2|NA|TRBV7-2
TGTGCCAGCAGCTTAGCGCCAGGCGGGGGCTACACCTTC
CASSLAPGGGYTF
>17|NA|TRBJ1-1|NA|TRBV4-2
TGTGCCAGCAGCCAAGAGGCCCGCGCCAGTTTGAACACTGAAGCTTTCTTT
CASSQEARASLNTEAFF
>13|NA|TRBJ2-7|NA|TRBV20-1
TGCAGTGCTGCCTACAGGGAAATCTACGAGCAGTACTTC
CSAAYREIYEQYF
>15|NA|TRBJ2-1|NA|TRBV7-2
TGTGCCAGCAGCTTGACTAGGTACTCCTACAATGAGCAGTTCTTC
CASSLTRYSYNEQFF
>13|many|TRBJ2-1|NA|TRBV6-2/TRBV6-3
TGTGCCAGCACCGCCAGGAACGGGGTCGAGCAGTTCTTC
CASTARNGVEQFF
>14|many|TRBJ2-2|NA|TRBV6-6
TGTGCCAGCAGTTACTCCCAAAACACCGGGGAGCTGTTTTTT
CASSYSQNTGELFF
>13|NA|TRBJ1-4|NA|TRBV10-3
TGTGCCACGAACAGGCAGCATAATGAAAAACTGTTTTTT
CATNRQHNEKLFF
>16|NA|TRBJ2-6|NA|TRBV27
TGTGCCAGCAGTTTATCAGGCAGGGCTGTGGCCAACGTCCTGACTTTC
CASSLSGRAVANVLTF
>13|NA|TRBJ2-3|NA|TRBV28
TGTGCCAGCAGCCTACAGGTCACAGATACGCAGTATTTT
CASSLQVTDTQYF